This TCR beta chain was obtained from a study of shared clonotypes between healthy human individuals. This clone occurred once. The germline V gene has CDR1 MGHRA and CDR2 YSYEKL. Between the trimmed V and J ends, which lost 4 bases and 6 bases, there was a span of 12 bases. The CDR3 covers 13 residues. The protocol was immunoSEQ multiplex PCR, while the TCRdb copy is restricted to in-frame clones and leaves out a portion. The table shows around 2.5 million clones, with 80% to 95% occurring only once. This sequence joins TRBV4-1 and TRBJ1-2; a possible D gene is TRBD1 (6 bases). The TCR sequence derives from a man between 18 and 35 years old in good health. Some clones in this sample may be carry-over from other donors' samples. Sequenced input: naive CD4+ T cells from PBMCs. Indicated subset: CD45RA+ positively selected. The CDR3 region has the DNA TGCGCCAGCAGCCGAAGGGGGGCGGATGGCTACACCTTC. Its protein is CASSRRGADGYTF.